The rows below give T cell receptor beta chains drawn from one sample of a study of patients and donors after allogeneic stem cell transplantation. TCRdb used MiXCR to reprocess the RT-PCR reads, holding one entry per CDR3 protein. The sample has tens of thousands of distinct CDR3 sequences, 30% to 40% seen once. The sample consisted of blood, either unsorted or a sorted T cell fraction (not recorded which). These receptors were collected from a human donor who was either an allogeneic HSCT recipient or a stem cell or donor lymphocyte infusion donor (not recorded which). It is not recorded whose cells these are; they may come from a transplant donor. CDR3s include the opening cysteine and the closing phenylalanine or tryptophan. The D gene is left open where the match is weak. Rows give clone size only sometimes, using once, few, many, or a class for an expanded clone.

>TRBV20-1|TRBD1|many|TRBJ1-2
CSARPGTGTYGYTF
TGCAGTGCTAGGCCCGGGACAGGGACCTATGGCTACACCTTC
>TRBV9|.|.|TRBJ2-1
CASSGSLEALNERFF
TGTGCCAGCAGTGGGTCCCTGGAGGCCCTCAATGAGCGGTTCTTC
>TRBV18|.|.|TRBJ1-2
CASLTGATYGYTF
TGTGCCAGCTTGACAGGAGCTACCTATGGCTACACCTTC
>TRBV6-2/TRBV6-3|TRBD1|few|TRBJ1-6
CASRLGQSYNSPLHF
TGTGCCAGCAGGCTGGGACAGTCCTATAATTCACCCCTCCACTTT
>TRBV28|TRBD1|.|TRBJ1-1
CASSFWAFRDRGRNTEAFF
TGTGCCAGCAGTTTCTGGGCCTTCCGGGACAGGGGAAGGAACACTGAAGCTTTCTTT
>TRBV20-1|.|.|TRBJ1-1
CSARVTNTEAFF
TGCAGTGCTAGAGTTACAAACACTGAAGCTTTCTTT
>TRBV20-1|.|few|TRBJ2-3
CSALQAEVVPDTQYF
TGCAGTGCCCTTCAGGCCGAGGTAGTCCCAGATACGCAGTATTTT
>TRBV6-5|TRBD2|few|TRBJ2-3
CASSYSNSPSGSYGTQYF
TGTGCCAGCAGTTACTCTAATTCCCCTAGCGGGAGCTATGGTACGCAGTATTTT
>TRBV6-2/TRBV6-3|.|.|TRBJ1-1
CASSYLLGSLRDEAFF
TGTGCCAGCAGTTACCTATTAGGGTCCCTAAGAGATGAAGCTTTCTTT
>TRBV11-2|.|.|TRBJ2-1
CASSLVSSGYNEQFF
TGTGCCAGCAGCTTGGTGAGTAGCGGCTACAATGAGCAGTTCTTC
>TRBV19|TRBD2|.|TRBJ2-7
CASSPRLAEGGEQYF
TGTGCCAGTAGTCCACGACTAGCGGAAGGGGGGGAGCAGTACTTC
>TRBV4-3|.|few|TRBJ2-1
CASSQGRAYYNEQFF
TGCGCCAGCAGCCAAGGACGGGCCTACTACAATGAGCAGTTCTTC
>TRBV5-1|.|.|TRBJ1-2
CASSLVSGPGHQGYGYTF
TGCGCCAGCAGCTTGGTATCCGGACCGGGACACCAAGGCTATGGCTACACCTTC
>TRBV7-9|.|once|TRBJ2-3
CASSLAGGVTDTQYF
TGTGCCAGCAGCTTAGCAGGCGGTGTCACAGATACGCAGTATTTT
>TRBV29-1|TRBD1|.|TRBJ2-3
CSVDRGSTDTQYF
TGCAGCGTTGACAGGGGGAGCACAGATACGCAGTATTTT
>TRBV5-1|.|few|TRBJ2-1
CASSLGPTSSYNEQFF
TGCGCCAGCAGCTTAGGCCCGACTAGCTCCTACAATGAGCAGTTCTTC
>TRBV15|.|.|TRBJ1-2
CATSRDLEGNYGYTF
TGTGCCACCAGCAGAGATCTCGAGGGGAACTATGGCTACACCTTC
>TRBV15|TRBD1|.|TRBJ2-7
CATSRVGTGLYEQYF
TGTGCCACCAGCAGAGTGGGGACAGGACTCTACGAGCAGTACTTC
>TRBV12-3/TRBV12-4|.|many|TRBJ1-1
CASSPPTAEAFF
TGTGCCAGCAGTCCCCCCACGGCTGAAGCTTTCTTT
>TRBV4-1|.|.|TRBJ2-4
CASSQLDGGNIQYF
TGCGCCAGCAGCCAACTTGACGGTGGAAACATTCAGTACTTC
>TRBV18|.|.|TRBJ2-1
CASSPDYRYNEQFF
TGTGCCAGCTCACCAGACTACCGCTACAATGAGCAGTTCTTC
>TRBV27|.|few|TRBJ1-2
CASSPAGANYGYTF
TGTGCCAGCAGTCCAGCCGGGGCAAACTATGGCTACACCTTC
>TRBV6-2/TRBV6-3|.|.|TRBJ1-1
CASSYSVTEAFF
TGTGCCAGCAGTTACTCTGTTACTGAAGCTTTCTTT
>TRBV12-3/TRBV12-4|.|few|TRBJ1-1
CASSSPVTANTEAFF
TGTGCCAGCAGTTCTCCTGTGACAGCCAACACTGAAGCTTTCTTT
>TRBV2|TRBD2|.|TRBJ2-1
CASSGGGLYNEQFF
TGTGCCAGCAGTGGCGGGGGGCTGTACAATGAGCAGTTCTTC
>TRBV10-3|.|.|TRBJ1-1
CAISEAGKMNTEAFF
TGTGCCATCAGTGAGGCAGGAAAAATGAACACTGAAGCTTTCTTT
>TRBV6-2/TRBV6-3|TRBD1|.|TRBJ1-4
CATAMTGGAEKLFF
TGTGCCACGGCGATGACAGGGGGCGCTGAAAAACTGTTTTTT
>TRBV6-6|TRBD2|few|TRBJ2-5
CASSLLAGGSGTQYF
TGTGCCAGCAGCCTACTAGCGGGGGGGTCGGGGACCCAGTACTTC
>TRBV12-3/TRBV12-4|TRBD1|few|TRBJ1-4
CASSLERTGRATNEKLFF
TGTGCCAGCAGTTTAGAAAGGACAGGGCGAGCAACTAATGAAAAACTGTTTTTT
>TRBV10-3|TRBD2|.|TRBJ2-1
CAISAGGSIYEQFF
TGTGCCATCAGTGCTGGCGGGAGTATATATGAGCAGTTCTTC
>TRBV25-1|.|.|TRBJ2-1
CASSVGRGLERGYNEQFF
TGTGCCAGCAGTGTTGGCAGGGGATTGGAGAGAGGGTACAATGAGCAGTTCTTC
>TRBV7-3|.|few|TRBJ1-1
CASSPGTANTEAFF
TGTGCCAGCAGCCCAGGGACGGCGAACACTGAAGCTTTCTTT
>TRBV29-1|.|.|TRBJ1-2
CSVDGGGHGYTF
TGCAGCGTTGACGGGGGAGGCCATGGCTACACCTTC
>TRBV19|.|.|TRBJ1-5
CASSIGAVNQPQHF
TGTGCCAGTAGTATCGGGGCAGTCAATCAGCCCCAGCATTTT
>TRBV6-5|.|.|TRBJ1-1
CASKHPSSDTEAFF
TGTGCCAGCAAGCACCCAAGTTCGGACACTGAAGCTTTCTTT
>TRBV6-2/TRBV6-3|.|few|TRBJ2-5
CASSYSLQGEETQYF
TGTGCCAGCAGTTACTCGTTACAGGGAGAAGAGACCCAGTACTTC
>TRBV6-5|TRBD1|few|TRBJ2-7
CASRSRGTGEAYEQYF
TGTGCCAGCAGATCCAGGGGGACAGGGGAGGCTTACGAGCAGTACTTC
>TRBV5-4|.|.|TRBJ2-5
CASSLGTSRVETQYF
TGTGCCAGCAGCTTGGGAACATCTAGGGTAGAGACCCAGTACTTC
>TRBV5-1|.|.|TRBJ2-3
CASSKERDTQYF
TGCGCCAGCAGCAAGGAACGGGATACGCAGTATTTT
>TRBV6-2/TRBV6-3|.|.|TRBJ2-7
CASSSPTGSTYEQYF
TGTGCCAGCAGTTCCCCAACCGGGTCTACCTACGAGCAGTACTTC
>TRBV15|.|.|TRBJ1-6
CATSTYLPRGSSPLHF
TGTGCCACCAGCACGTACCTCCCGAGGGGCAGCTCACCCCTCCACTTT
>TRBV28|.|.|TRBJ1-3
CASSWTVHGNTIYF
TGTGCCAGCAGTTGGACGGTTCACGGAAACACCATATATTTT
>TRBV7-9|TRBD1|few|TRBJ1-1
CASTGSGGGFMGTEAFF
TGTGCCAGCACCGGATCAGGGGGAGGCTTTATGGGCACTGAAGCTTTCTTT
>TRBV29-1|.|.|TRBJ1-2
CSVGVSVWGYTF
TGCAGCGTTGGAGTTAGCGTCTGGGGCTACACCTTC
>TRBV21-1|.|once|TRBJ2-1
CASSKPRRGADNEQFF
TGTGCCAGCAGCAAACCGAGACGGGGGGCGGACAATGAGCAGTTCTTC